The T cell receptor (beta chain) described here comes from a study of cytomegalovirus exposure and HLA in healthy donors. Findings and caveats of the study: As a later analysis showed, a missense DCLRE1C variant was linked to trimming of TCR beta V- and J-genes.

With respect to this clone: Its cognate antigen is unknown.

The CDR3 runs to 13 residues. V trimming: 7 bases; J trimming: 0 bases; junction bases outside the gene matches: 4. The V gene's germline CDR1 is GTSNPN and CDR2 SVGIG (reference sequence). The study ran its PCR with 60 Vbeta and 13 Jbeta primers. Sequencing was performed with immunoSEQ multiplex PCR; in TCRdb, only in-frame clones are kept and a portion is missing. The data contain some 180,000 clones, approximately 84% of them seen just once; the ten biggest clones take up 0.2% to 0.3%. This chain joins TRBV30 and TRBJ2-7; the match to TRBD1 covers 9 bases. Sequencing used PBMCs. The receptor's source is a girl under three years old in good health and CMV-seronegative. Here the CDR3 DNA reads TGTGCCTTTCGGGACAGGGACTCCTACGAGCAGTACTTC. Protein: CAFRDRDSYEQYF.